These T cell receptor beta chains were read from a single sample in a study of T cell responses to AZD1222 COVID-19 vaccine. Here immunoSEQ multiplex PCR was the method, and the copy in TCRdb shows in-frame clones only, minus some. This table has 55,000 to 90,000 clones, 84% appearing once. This material consisted of peripheral blood, taken on day 0 of AZD1222 vaccination. These receptors were collected from an adult in good health. The CDR3 runs from the conserved cysteine through the conserved F or W. The D gene is left open where the match is weak. Clone sizes are given selectively: once, few, many, or a class where the clone is expanded.

>TRBJ1-2|-|-|TRBV5-6
TGTGCCAGCATAAGACAGTTTGGGGATGGCTACACCTTC
CASIRQFGDGYTF
>TRBJ1-5|-|-|TRBV4-3
TGCGCCAGCAGCCAAAGGGTGATGGGCAATCAGCCCCAGCATTTT
CASSQRVMGNQPQHF
>TRBJ1-5|TRBD1|once|TRBV2
TGTGCCAGCAGTGGGACAGGGGGTAGCCAGCCCCAGCATTTT
CASSGTGGSQPQHF
>TRBJ1-2|-|-|TRBV11-2
TGTGCCAGCAGCCCAGGGTTCTATGGCTACACCTTC
CASSPGFYGYTF
>TRBJ1-3|-|-|TRBV19
TGTGCCAGTAGTATAGGGTGGGCACGAGACTCTGGAAACACCATATATTTT
CASSIGWARDSGNTIYF
>TRBJ2-7|-|-|TRBV21-1
TGTGCCAGCAAAGTAGTAGGACTAAGCGAGCAGTACTTC
CASKVVGLSEQYF
>TRBJ2-7|-|-|TRBV6-1
TGTGCCAGCAGTGAAGTGGCCGGGACCATGGACGAGCAGTACTTC
CASSEVAGTMDEQYF
>TRBJ1-1|-|-|TRBV6-5
TGTGCCAGCAGTTACGGTCAGGCCTTTGAAGCTTTCTTT
CASSYGQAFEAFF
>TRBJ1-6|-|few|TRBV19
TGTGCCAGTAGTATCCGCTCTTGGGAGAGCTCCTATAATTCACCCCTCCACTTT
CASSIRSWESSYNSPLHF
>TRBJ1-4|-|-|TRBV28
TGTGCCAGCAGCGCGGGACCAGGGGTTGAAAAACTGTTTTTT
CASSAGPGVEKLFF
>TRBJ2-7|TRBD2|once|TRBV2
TGTGCCAGCAGATCGGGGGGGGTCTACGAGCAGTACTTC
CASRSGGVYEQYF
>TRBJ2-1|-|-|TRBV4-1
TGCGCCAGCAGCCAATACGGGTTTGGCTCCTACAATGAGCAGTTCTTC
CASSQYGFGSYNEQFF
>TRBJ1-1|-|-|TRBV30
TGTGCCTGGGCTCGGGGATTGAACACTGAAGCTTTCTTT
CAWARGLNTEAFF
>TRBJ1-2|TRBD1|-|TRBV9
TGTGCCAGCAGCGTAAACACAGGGGGCGACTATGGCTACACCTTC
CASSVNTGGDYGYTF
>TRBJ2-7|-|-|TRBV3-1/TRBV3-2
TGTGCCAGCAGCCACGAAAACAGACAGGAGCAGTACTTC
CASSHENRQEQYF
>TRBJ2-3|TRBD2|once|TRBV30
TGTGCCTGGACTTTGGGAGCGGGGAGCACAGATACGCAGTATTTT
CAWTLGAGSTDTQYF
>TRBJ1-6|-|many|TRBV7-3
TGTGCCAGCAGCTTAGGGCTAGCGGGACGAAAGTCAAGCTCCTATAATTCACCCCTCCACTTT
CASSLGLAGRKSSSYNSPLHF
>TRBJ2-7|-|-|TRBV10-3
TGTGCCATCAGGGGGGCAGGGGACGAGCAGTACTTC
CAIRGAGDEQYF
>TRBJ1-4|-|few|TRBV6-5
TGTGCCAGCAGGCTATTAACAGGGTCTAATGAAAAACTGTTTTTT
CASRLLTGSNEKLFF
>TRBJ1-2|TRBD1|-|TRBV6-1
TGTGCCAGCAGTGACGCCCCCGACAGGGGCCCCGGGGACTATGGCTACACCTTC
CASSDAPDRGPGDYGYTF
>TRBJ1-4|TRBD1|-|TRBV7-9
TGTGCCAGCAGCGCCCCGCCGGGACAGGGGAACGAAAAACTGTTTTTT
CASSAPPGQGNEKLFF
>TRBJ1-3|-|-|TRBV5-4
TGTGCCAGCAGCCGGGGTTGGGGCAGCTCTGGAAACACCATATATTTT
CASSRGWGSSGNTIYF
>TRBJ1-2|TRBD1|-|TRBV12-3/TRBV12-4
TGTGCCAGCAGTCCGGGACAGTACTATGGCTACACCTTC
CASSPGQYYGYTF
>TRBJ2-3|-|-|TRBV3-1/TRBV3-2
TGTGCCAGCAGCCCCTCGGGGGCAGATACGCAGTATTTT
CASSPSGADTQYF
>TRBJ2-1|TRBD2|-|TRBV5-6
TGTGCCAGCAGCCCGCCGGGGGGGCAGTACAATGAGCAGTTCTTC
CASSPPGGQYNEQFF
>TRBJ2-1|-|-|TRBV6-4
TGTGCCAGCAGTGACGGCGGGGGCCGTAATGAGCAGTTCTTC
CASSDGGGRNEQFF
>TRBJ1-1|-|-|TRBV12-3/TRBV12-4
TGTGCCAGCAGACTAGCCAACACTGAAGCTTTCTTT
CASRLANTEAFF